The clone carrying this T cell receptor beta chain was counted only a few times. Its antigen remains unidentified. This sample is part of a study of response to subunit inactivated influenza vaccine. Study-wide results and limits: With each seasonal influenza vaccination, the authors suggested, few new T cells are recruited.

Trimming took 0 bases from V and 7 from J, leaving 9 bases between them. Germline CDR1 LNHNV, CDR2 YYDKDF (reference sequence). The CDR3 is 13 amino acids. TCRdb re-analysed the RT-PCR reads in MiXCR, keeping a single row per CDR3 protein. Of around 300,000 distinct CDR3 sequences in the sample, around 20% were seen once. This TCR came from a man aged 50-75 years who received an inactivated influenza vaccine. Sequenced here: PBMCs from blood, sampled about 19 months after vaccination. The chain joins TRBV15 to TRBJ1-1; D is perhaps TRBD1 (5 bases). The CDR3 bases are TGTGCCACCAGCAGAGAAAGGGGCTATGAAGCTTTCTTT. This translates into CATSRERGYEAFF.